This record covers a single T cell receptor beta chain. This sample was included in a study of blood T cell repertoires in COVID-19. Produced via immunoSEQ multiplex PCR; TCRdb's table is partial and in-frame only. Of some 90,000 clones listed, 70% to 90% are singletons. Sequenced input: peripheral blood. The sequence came from a woman over 75 with acute or convalescent COVID-19.

The CDR3 region has the DNA TGCAGTGCTAGTCTCACAGGGGTTAATGGCTACACCTTC. Translated, it gives CSASLTGVNGYTF. The rearrangement joins TRBV20-1 to TRBJ1-2, with TRBD1 matching 7 bases. The CDR3 has 13 amino acids. Per the germline V gene, CDR1 is DFQATT and CDR2 is SNEGSKA (reference sequence). Trimming cost V 3 bases and J 6 bases; bases outside gene matches: 7.